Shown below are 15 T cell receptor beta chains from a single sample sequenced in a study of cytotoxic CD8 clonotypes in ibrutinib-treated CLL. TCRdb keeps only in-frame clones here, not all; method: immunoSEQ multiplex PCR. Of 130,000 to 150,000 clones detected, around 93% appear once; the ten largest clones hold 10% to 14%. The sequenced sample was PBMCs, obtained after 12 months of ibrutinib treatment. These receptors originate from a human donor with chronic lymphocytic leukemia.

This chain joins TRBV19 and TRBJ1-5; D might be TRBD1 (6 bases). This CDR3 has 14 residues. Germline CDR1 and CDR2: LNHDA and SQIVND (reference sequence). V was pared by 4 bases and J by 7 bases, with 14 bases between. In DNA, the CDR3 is TGTGCCAGTAGTAAGGGAACAGGGATCCAGCCCCAGCATTTT. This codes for CASSKGTGIQPQHF.

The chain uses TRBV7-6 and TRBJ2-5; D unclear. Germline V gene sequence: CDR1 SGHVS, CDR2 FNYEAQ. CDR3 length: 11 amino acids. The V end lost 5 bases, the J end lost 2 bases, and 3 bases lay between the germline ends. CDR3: CASSPQETQYF. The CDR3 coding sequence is TGTGCCAGCAGCCCGCAAGAGACCCAGTACTTC.

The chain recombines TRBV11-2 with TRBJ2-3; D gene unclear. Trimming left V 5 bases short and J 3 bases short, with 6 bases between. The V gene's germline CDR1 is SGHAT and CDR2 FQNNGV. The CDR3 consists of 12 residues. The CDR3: CASSLPTDTQYF. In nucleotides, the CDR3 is TGTGCCAGCAGCCTACCTACAGATACGCAGTATTTT.

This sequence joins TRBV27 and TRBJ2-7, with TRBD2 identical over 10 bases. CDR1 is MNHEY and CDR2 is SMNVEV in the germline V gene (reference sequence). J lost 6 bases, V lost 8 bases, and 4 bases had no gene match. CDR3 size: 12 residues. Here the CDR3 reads CASAIAGGEQYF. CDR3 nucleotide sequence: TGTGCCAGCGCGATAGCGGGAGGCGAGCAGTACTTC.

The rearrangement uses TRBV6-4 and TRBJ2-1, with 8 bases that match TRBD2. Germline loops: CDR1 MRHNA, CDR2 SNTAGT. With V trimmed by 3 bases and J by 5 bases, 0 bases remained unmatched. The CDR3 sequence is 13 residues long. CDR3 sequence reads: CASSELADNEQFF. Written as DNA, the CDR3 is TGTGCCAGCAGTGAACTAGCGGACAATGAGCAGTTCTTC.

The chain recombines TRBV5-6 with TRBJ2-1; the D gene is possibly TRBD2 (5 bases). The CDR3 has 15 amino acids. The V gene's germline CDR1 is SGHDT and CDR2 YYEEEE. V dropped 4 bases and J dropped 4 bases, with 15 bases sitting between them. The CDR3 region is CASSPSLAPYNEQFF. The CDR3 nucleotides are TGTGCCAGCAGCCCCTCCCTAGCACCATACAATGAGCAGTTCTTC. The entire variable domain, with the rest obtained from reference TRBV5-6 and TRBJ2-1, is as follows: DAGVTQSPTHLIKTRGQQVTLRCSPKSGHDTVSWYQQALGQGPQFIFQYYEEEERQRGNFPDRFSGHQFPNYSSELNVNALLLGDSALYLCASSPSLAPYNEQFFGPGTRLTVL.

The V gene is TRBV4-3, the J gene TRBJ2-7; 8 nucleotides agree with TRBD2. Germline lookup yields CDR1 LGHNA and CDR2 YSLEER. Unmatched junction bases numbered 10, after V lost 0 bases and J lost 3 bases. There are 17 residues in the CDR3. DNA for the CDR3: TGCGCCAGCAGCCAAGATTTAGGGAGACTAGCGAACTACGAGCAGTACTTC. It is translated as CASSQDLGRLANYEQYF.

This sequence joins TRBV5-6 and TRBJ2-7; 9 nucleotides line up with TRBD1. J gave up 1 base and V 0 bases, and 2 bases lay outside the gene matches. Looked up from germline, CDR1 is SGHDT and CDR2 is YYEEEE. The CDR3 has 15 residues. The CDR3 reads CASSLGGQGSYEQYF. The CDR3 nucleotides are TGTGCCAGCAGCTTGGGGGGACAGGGTTCCTACGAGCAGTACTTC. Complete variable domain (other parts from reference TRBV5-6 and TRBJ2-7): DAGVTQSPTHLIKTRGQQVTLRCSPKSGHDTVSWYQQALGQGPQFIFQYYEEEERQRGNFPDRFSGHQFPNYSSELNVNALLLGDSALYLCASSLGGQGSYEQYFGPGTRLTVT.

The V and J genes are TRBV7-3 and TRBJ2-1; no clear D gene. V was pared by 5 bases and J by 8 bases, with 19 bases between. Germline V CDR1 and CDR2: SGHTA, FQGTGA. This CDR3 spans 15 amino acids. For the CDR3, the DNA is TGTGCCAGCAGCCGGCATGGGATCCGTGAAGATGAGCAGTTCTTC. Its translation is CASSRHGIREDEQFF.

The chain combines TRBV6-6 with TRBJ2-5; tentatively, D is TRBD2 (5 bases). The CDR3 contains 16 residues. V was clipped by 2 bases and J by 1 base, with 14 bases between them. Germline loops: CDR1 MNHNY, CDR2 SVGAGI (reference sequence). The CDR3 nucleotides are TGTGCCAGCAGTTACATGCGGGTCCCAAGCCAAGAGACCCAGTACTTC. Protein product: CASSYMRVPSQETQYF.

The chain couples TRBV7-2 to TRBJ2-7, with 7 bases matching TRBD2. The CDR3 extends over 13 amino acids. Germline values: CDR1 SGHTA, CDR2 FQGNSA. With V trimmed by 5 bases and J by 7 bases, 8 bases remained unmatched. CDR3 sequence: CASSLRGSGEQYF. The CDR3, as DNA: TGTGCCAGCAGCCTTCGCGGGAGTGGGGAGCAGTACTTC.

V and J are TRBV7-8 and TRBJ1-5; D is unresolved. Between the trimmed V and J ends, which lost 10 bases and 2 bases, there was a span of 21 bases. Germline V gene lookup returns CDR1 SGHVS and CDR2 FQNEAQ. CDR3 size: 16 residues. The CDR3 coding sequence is TGTGCCACCTACCCGGCCCGCGTCCTAGGCAATCAGCCCCAGCATTTT. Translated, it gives CATYPARVLGNQPQHF.

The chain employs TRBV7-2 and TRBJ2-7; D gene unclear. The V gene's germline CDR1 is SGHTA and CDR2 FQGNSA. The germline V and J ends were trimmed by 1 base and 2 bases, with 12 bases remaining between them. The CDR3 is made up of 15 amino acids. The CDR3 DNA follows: TGTGCCAGCAGCTTAGTGGGCAGCATAGCCTACGAGCAGTACTTC. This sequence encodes CASSLVGSIAYEQYF.

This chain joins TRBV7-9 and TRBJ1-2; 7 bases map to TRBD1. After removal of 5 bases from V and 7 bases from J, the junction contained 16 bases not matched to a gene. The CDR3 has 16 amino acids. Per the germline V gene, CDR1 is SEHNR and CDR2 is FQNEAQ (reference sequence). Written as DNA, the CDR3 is TGTGCCAGCAGCCATAAGGTTTCCGTACAGGGGTCTGGCTACACCTTC. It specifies CASSHKVSVQGSGYTF.

The CDR3 protein is CASSDKTSGGQGYTF. DNA of the CDR3: TGTGCCAGCAGCGATAAAACCTCCGGGGGGCAAGGCTACACCTTC. The chain is built from TRBV7-9 and TRBJ1-2, with a tentative D call TRBD1 (6 bases). The CDR3 spans 15 residues. The ends were cut back, 5 bases at V and 8 bases at J, with 21 bases in the middle. Germline values: CDR1 SEHNR, CDR2 FQNEAQ (reference sequence). The full variable domain, its missing parts supplied by reference TRBV7-9 and TRBJ1-2, is DTGVSQNPRHKITKRGQNVTFRCDPISEHNRLYWYRQTLGQGPEFLTYFQNEAQLEKSRLLSDRFSAERPKGSFSTLEIQRTEQGDSAMYLCASSDKTSGGQGYTFGSGTRLTVV.